Listed below are T cell receptor beta chains from one sample, sequenced in a study of cytomegalovirus exposure and HLA in healthy donors. Data came from immunoSEQ multiplex PCR; TCRdb stores just in-frame clones and leaves some out. This table has some 130,000 clones, about 66% appearing once. Sequenced material: PBMCs. The receptors shown here come from a human donor in good health. Both conserved end residues are part of each CDR3. Each record gives: D gene, V gene, clone size, J gene, CDR3 DNA, CDR3 protein. The D gene is left open where the match is weak. The size entry is marked missing in some rows and otherwise reads once, few, many or a size class.

.	TRBV6-6	.	TRBJ1-4	TGTGCCAGCAGTTACGTCCGGGGAACGAATGAAAAACTGTTTTTT	CASSYVRGTNEKLFF
TRBD2	TRBV25-1	once	TRBJ2-1	TGTGCCAGCAGTGAATTTGGCGGGAGGAGGTACAATGAGCAGTTCTTC	CASSEFGGRRYNEQFF
TRBD1	TRBV5-1	.	TRBJ2-7	TGCGCCAGCAGCTACCCCGGGACAGGGGAATACGAGCAGTACTTC	CASSYPGTGEYEQYF
TRBD1	TRBV6-1	.	TRBJ1-1	TGTGCCAGCAGTGATCCCTTCCAGGGGGCGGGGACTGAAGCTTTCTTT	CASSDPFQGAGTEAFF
TRBD1	TRBV6-5	.	TRBJ2-7	TGTGCCGTAGGAAAGGGACAGGGGGTCTACGAGCAGTACTTC	CAVGKGQGVYEQYF
.	TRBV7-9	.	TRBJ1-1	TGTGCCAGCAGCTTAGCCTCAGGTGCTTCGCAGAACACTGAAGCTTTCTTT	CASSLASGASQNTEAFF
TRBD2	TRBV28	once	TRBJ2-3	TGTGCCAGCAGTTTCCTAGCGGGTGCAGATACGCAGTATTTT	CASSFLAGADTQYF
.	TRBV6-1	.	TRBJ2-1	TGTGCCAGCAGTCTGACTAGGGACAATGAGCAGTTCTTC	CASSLTRDNEQFF
.	TRBV6-7	few	TRBJ2-3	TGTGCCAGGGAGGGAGATACGCAGTATTTT	CAREGDTQYF
.	TRBV9	few	TRBJ2-7	TGTGCCAGCAGCCCCCTGAGCGACTCCTACGAGCAGTACTTC	CASSPLSDSYEQYF
TRBD2	TRBV7-2	few	TRBJ2-3	TGTGCCAGCAGCCTCGGGACTAGCGGCGCTACAGATACGCAGTATTTT	CASSLGTSGATDTQYF
TRBD2	TRBV18	once	TRBJ2-7	TGTGCCAGCTCATCGATCAGCGGGAGCCTCAACGAGCAGTACTTC	CASSSISGSLNEQYF
TRBD1	TRBV7-9	.	TRBJ1-4	TGTGCCAGCCACAGGGGCACCAATGAAAAACTGTTTTTT	CASHRGTNEKLFF
.	TRBV7-9	.	TRBJ2-3	TGTGCCAGCAACCAGGGGTCGCATCGGACAGATACGCAGTATTTT	CASNQGSHRTDTQYF
TRBD2	TRBV7-9	few	TRBJ2-3	TGTGCCAGCAGCCCCGCGGGGGGACTCGCCCCAGATACGCAGTATTTT	CASSPAGGLAPDTQYF
.	TRBV19	.	TRBJ2-7	TGTGCCAGTAGTATCGAGCCGACCTACGAGCAGTACTTC	CASSIEPTYEQYF
.	TRBV15	.	TRBJ2-5	TGTGCCACCAGCAGAGAGGCCGGGAGTGTAGGAGAGACCCAGTACTTC	CATSREAGSVGETQYF
.	TRBV27	.	TRBJ2-1	TGTGCCAGCAGTTATAGCCCCACTAGGAGCTCCTACAATGAGCAGTTCTTC	CASSYSPTRSSYNEQFF
TRBD2	TRBV4-1	.	TRBJ2-3	TGCGCCAGCAGCCAAGATAGGAGCGGGGACACAGATACGCAGTATTTT	CASSQDRSGDTDTQYF
TRBD1	TRBV19	.	TRBJ1-5	TGTGCCAGTAGTATAGGGGAATATCGACAGGGAAATCAGCCCCAGCATTTT	CASSIGEYRQGNQPQHF
TRBD1	TRBV27	.	TRBJ2-7	TGTGCCAGCAGTTTATTTTCGGGACAGGGGGCCCACGAGCAGTACTTC	CASSLFSGQGAHEQYF
TRBD1	TRBV13	.	TRBJ2-7	TGTGCCAGCGGACAGGGTAGGGAGCAGTACTTC	CASGQGREQYF
.	TRBV28	.	TRBJ2-7	TGTGCCAGCTCTAGAGAGCTTTCCTACGAGCAGTACTTC	CASSRELSYEQYF
TRBD2	TRBV7-7	.	TRBJ2-1	TGTGCCAGCAGCTTCGGAGGGACTAGCGGGAGCGGTGAGCAGTTCTTC	CASSFGGTSGSGEQFF
TRBD1	TRBV5-1	.	TRBJ1-1	TGCGCCAGCAGCTTGAGGCTCAGGGGGCTGAACACTGAAGCTTTCTTT	CASSLRLRGLNTEAFF
TRBD2	TRBV6-1	.	TRBJ2-5	TGTGCCAGCAGTCCGCTAGCGGGAGGAGATGAGACCCAGTACTTC	CASSPLAGGDETQYF
.	TRBV28	few	TRBJ1-1	TGTGCCAGCAGTTCCGCAGGGGACACTGAAGCTTTCTTT	CASSSAGDTEAFF
TRBD1	TRBV4-3	.	TRBJ2-1	TGCGCCAGCACCTTAACCGGGACAGGGGTGGATGAGCAGTTCTTC	CASTLTGTGVDEQFF
TRBD1	TRBV2	.	TRBJ2-7	TGTGCCAGCAGTGTTTCGGGACAGGGGGACGAGCAGTACTTC	CASSVSGQGDEQYF
TRBD1	TRBV10-3	.	TRBJ2-7	TGTGCCACAGGACAGGGTAGCTCCTACGAGCAGTACTTC	CATGQGSSYEQYF
.	TRBV18	.	TRBJ1-2	TGTGCCAGCTCACCAGGGGAGTATGGCTACACCTTC	CASSPGEYGYTF
TRBD1	TRBV27	.	TRBJ2-1	TGTGCCAGTTGGGTCCGGGACAGGAGCTACAATGAGCAGTTCTTC	CASWVRDRSYNEQFF
TRBD1	TRBV2	.	TRBJ1-5	TGTGCCAGCAGTACGGGACAGGGGGACCAGCCCCAGCATTTT	CASSTGQGDQPQHF
TRBD2	TRBV5-4	.	TRBJ2-3	TGTGCCAGCAGCTCCCTACTAGCGGGAAAAAAGGCAGATGCGCAGTATTTT	CASSSLLAGKKADAQYF
TRBD1	TRBV4-3	.	TRBJ2-2	TGCGCCAGCAGCCAAGAATGGGACAGGGTGTCCGGGGAGCTGTTTTTT	CASSQEWDRVSGELFF
TRBD1	TRBV9	.	TRBJ2-6	TGTGCCAGCAGCCCACGAAACAGGGGGAGCTCTGGGGCCAACGTCCTGACTTTC	CASSPRNRGSSGANVLTF
.	TRBV29-1	.	TRBJ2-7	TGCAGCGTTGAAGACAGGGGATCCTACGAGCAGTACTTC	CSVEDRGSYEQYF
.	TRBV9	.	TRBJ2-5	TGTGCCAGCAGGGAACAAGGACTGTCCTCAGAGACCCAGTACTTC	CASREQGLSSETQYF
TRBD1	TRBV10-3	few	TRBJ1-2	TGTGCCATCAGTGAGTCGACGGGAGGGGGCTCGTATGGCTACACCTTC	CAISESTGGGSYGYTF
TRBD1	TRBV7-3	.	TRBJ1-3	TGTGCCAGCAGCTCCGGGGACAGCCGGAACACCATATATTTT	CASSSGDSRNTIYF
TRBD1	TRBV5-1	few	TRBJ1-4	TGCGCCAGCAGCGCCACAGGGGCGCAGGGGGAAAAACTGTTTTTT	CASSATGAQGEKLFF
TRBD1	TRBV6-6	.	TRBJ2-5	TGTGCCAGCAGTTACTCCCCGACAGGGCTAGAGACCCAGTACTTC	CASSYSPTGLETQYF
.	TRBV28	.	TRBJ1-4	TGTGCCAGCAGTTTGTTTCAGATGACAGGCGCTAATGAAAAACTGTTTTTT	CASSLFQMTGANEKLFF
TRBD1	TRBV4-2	.	TRBJ2-7	TGTGCCAGCAGCCAAGATCGTGGGACAGGGGAAACCTACGAGCAGTACTTC	CASSQDRGTGETYEQYF
TRBD2	TRBV5-1	.	TRBJ2-1	TGCGCCAGCAGTTCGGGACTAGCGAGCGGGTCCTCCTACAATGAGCAGTTCTTC	CASSSGLASGSSYNEQFF
.	TRBV6-6	.	TRBJ1-4	TGTGCCAGCAGTTATGTCAGCCCGGGAACTAATGAAAAACTGTTTTTT	CASSYVSPGTNEKLFF
.	TRBV29-1	.	TRBJ2-7	TGCAGCGCCCTCCTGCCAGGGAACGAGCAGTACTTC	CSALLPGNEQYF
TRBD1	TRBV18	.	TRBJ2-7	TGTGCCAGCTCACTACCGGGACAGGGCGCCTACGAGCAGTACTTC	CASSLPGQGAYEQYF
.	TRBV5-1	few	TRBJ2-7	TGCGCCAGCAGCTGGAACGGGGTAAACGAGCAGTACTTC	CASSWNGVNEQYF
TRBD2	TRBV19	few	TRBJ2-1	TGTGCCAGTAGTAGGCCTAGACTAGCGGGAGTCAATGAGCAGTTCTTC	CASSRPRLAGVNEQFF
TRBD2	TRBV19	.	TRBJ2-1	TGTGCCAGTAGACCCCGTAGCGGGAGGGCCAGTAATGAGCAGTTCTTC	CASRPRSGRASNEQFF
.	TRBV19	.	TRBJ2-5	TGTGCCAGGAACGAGGCCCAGTACTTC	CARNEAQYF
.	TRBV11-1	.	TRBJ2-5	TGTGCCAGCAGCGCCCCGGGACTCCAGACCCAGTACTTC	CASSAPGLQTQYF
.	TRBV5-1	.	TRBJ1-2	TGCGCCAGCAGCTTGGCCGGAAGGGAGATAGGTGGCTACACCTTC	CASSLAGREIGGYTF